Each of the 4 T cell receptor beta chains below was sequenced from the same sample in a study of T cell repertoires in cytomegalovirus infection. TCRdb re-called the reads with MiXCR, one entry per CDR3 protein. Among around 140,000 distinct CDR3 sequences listed, approximately 5.9% were seen once. The sequenced sample consisted of PBMCs. The receptor set was obtained from a human donor in good health (CMV status not recorded). Some clones in this sample may be carry-over from other donors' samples.

In its sample, this clonotype was seen many times. The chain has TRBV6-2 or TRBV6-3 and TRBJ2-3, with no clear D. CDR1 is MNHEY and CDR2 is SVGEGT in the germline V gene. This CDR3 is 14 amino acids long. Deletions cut 4 bases from V and 0 bases from J, with 8 bases between. In DNA, the CDR3 is TGTGCCAGCAGTTCAAGGCGAAGCACAGATACGCAGTATTTT. Residues: CASSSRRSTDTQYF.

In this sample, this clonotype turned up many times. This sequence joins TRBV7-3 and TRBJ2-5, with D possibly matching TRBD2 (5 bases). Trimming took off 1 base at V and 1 base at J, with 7 bases between the two ends. The CDR3 is 14 amino acids. Looked up from germline, CDR1 is SGHTA and CDR2 is FQGTGA. CDR3 sequence reads: CASSLIGGQETQYF. The CDR3 DNA follows: TGTGCCAGCAGCTTAATCGGAGGCCAAGAGACCCAGTACTTC. The full variable domain, completed using reference TRBV7-3 and TRBJ2-5, is GAGVSQTPSNKVTEKGKYVELRCDPISGHTALYWYRQSLGQGPEFLIYFQGTGAADDSGLPNDRFFAVRPEGSVSTLKIQRTERGDSAVYLCASSLIGGQETQYFGPGTRLLVL.

This clonotype was counted a few times. The V gene is TRBV20-1, the J gene TRBJ1-1; weak D call: TRBD1 (6 bases). Deletions cut 6 bases from V and 6 bases from J, with 20 bases between. CDR3 size: 14 residues. Looked up from germline, CDR1 is DFQATT and CDR2 is SNEGSKA (reference sequence). CDR3 DNA: TGCAGTGCAATCCCAGGTGGGGGCGTCGCTGAAGCTTTCTTT. Amino acids: CSAIPGGGVAEAFF.

This clonotype was counted ten times or more. V usage is TRBV7-2 and J usage is TRBJ2-2; 9 nucleotides align to TRBD2. The germline V gene has CDR1 SGHTA and CDR2 FQGNSA. The CDR3 length is 15 residues. After removal of 5 bases from V and 4 bases from J, the junction contained 5 bases not matched to a gene. The CDR3 region is CASSPTSGFTGELFF. The CDR3 nucleotides read TGTGCCAGCAGCCCGACTAGCGGTTTCACCGGGGAGCTGTTTTTT. Full variable domain (outside the CDR3, taken from reference TRBV7-2 and TRBJ2-2): GAGVSQSPSNKVTEKGKDVELRCDPISGHTALYWYRQSLGQGLEFLIYFQGNSAPDKSGLPSDRFSAERTGGSVSTLTIQRTQQEDSAVYLCASSPTSGFTGELFFGEGSRLTVL.